These 17 T cell receptor beta chains originate from one sample sequenced in a study of human T cells and chemical hapten exposure. Time point defined: patch test 1, 2 weeks after DPC sensitization. Described treatment: therapeutic diphenylcyclopropenone sensitization with weekly scalp DPC. MiXCR, applied by TCRdb to the RACE reads, yields one record per CDR3 protein. The sample lists 370,000 or so distinct CDR3 sequences; 4.8% were seen once. The sample here was whole blood, taken in connection with sensitization to the hapten diphenylcyclopropenone (DPC). The receptors were gathered from a woman aged 50 to 65 with alopecia areata. Some clones in this sample may be carry-over from other donors' samples.

The CDR3 loop is CAWSNLAQTRNEQFF. The CDR3 region has the DNA TGTGCCTGGAGCAACCTAGCGCAGACCCGCAATGAGCAGTTCTTC. J is TRBJ2-1 and V is TRBV30, with a possible D match to TRBD2 (6 bases). Trimming removed 3 bases from V and 6 bases from J, with 18 bases in between. Germline CDR1 reads GTSNPN; CDR2 reads SVGIG (reference sequence). CDR3 length equals 15 residues.

In this sample, this clonotype turned up many times. CDR3 sequence reads: CASSPGRGNTEAFF. CDR3 DNA sequence: TGTGCCAGCAGCCCCGGACGGGGAAACACTGAAGCTTTCTTT. The J gene is TRBJ1-1, the V gene TRBV9; unclear D gene. Germline V gene data show CDR1 as SGDLS and CDR2 as YYNGEE. V lost 4 bases, J lost 2 bases, and 12 bases lay in between. The CDR3 loop spans 14 amino acids.

This clonotype was seen at least ten times. The chain has TRBV2 and TRBJ2-3; 8 bases line up with TRBD1. The CDR3 spans 15 residues. The V and J ends lost 7 bases and 0 bases, in that order; junction bases with no gene match: 6. Per germline, CDR1 SNHLY and CDR2 FYNNEI. The CDR3 region has the DNA TGTGCCAGCACCGAGCAGGGGGCTAGCACAGATACGCAGTATTTT. Its protein product is CASTEQGASTDTQYF. Complete variable domain (other parts from reference TRBV2 and TRBJ2-3): EPEVTQTPSHQVTQMGQEVILRCVPISNHLYFYWYRQILGQKVEFLVSFYNNEISEKSEIFDDQFSVERPDGSNFTLKIRSTKLEDSAMYFCASTEQGASTDTQYFGPGTRLTVL.

This clonotype was seen ten or more times. The chain links TRBV10-3 to TRBJ1-1; TRBD1 agrees at 10 bases. This CDR3 region has 14 residues. Germline-derived CDR1 and CDR2 are ENHRY and SYGVKD. J was trimmed by 5 bases and V by 6 bases; bases with no gene match: 6. The CDR3 DNA reads as TGTGCCATCAGGCCGGGACAGGGGCCGACTGAAGCTTTCTTT. As protein: CAIRPGQGPTEAFF.

This clonotype was recorded at least ten times. V and J are TRBV3-1 and TRBJ2-5; D uncertain. Germline-derived CDR1 and CDR2 are LGHDT and YNNKEL (reference sequence). The CDR3 is made up of 15 amino acids. With 0 bases removed from V and 4 bases from J, the gap between germline ends came to 12 bases. The CDR3 coding sequence is TGTGCCAGCAGCCAAGAATGGGCTAGACGAGAGACCCAGTACTTC. This sequence encodes CASSQEWARRETQYF.

The rearrangement joins TRBV12-3 or TRBV12-4 to TRBJ1-5; TRBD1 agrees at 11 bases. The CDR3 is 16 amino acids. The ends lost 5 bases at V and 3 bases at J; junction bases unmatched: 6. CDR3 region: CASSTGTGGLNQPQHF. In nucleotides, the CDR3 is TGTGCCAGCAGTACCGGGACAGGGGGGCTCAATCAGCCCCAGCATTTT.

CDR3: CASSLDASPLHGYTF. In nucleotides, the CDR3 is TGTGCCAGCAGCTTAGACGCCTCTCCTTTGCATGGCTACACCTTC. This sequence joins TRBV7-9 and TRBJ1-2; D not certain. The V and J ends lost 1 base and 6 bases respectively, with 15 bases between them. The CDR3 sequence is 15 residues long. The V gene's germline CDR1 is SEHNR and CDR2 FQNEAQ (reference sequence).

This clonotype has a count of ten or more. The V call is TRBV28, the J call TRBJ2-3; 7 bases agree with TRBD1. Germline V gives CDR1 MDHEN, CDR2 SYDVKM. The CDR3 totals 12 residues. Trimming took 4 bases from V and 6 from J; bases not matched to a gene: 1. The CDR3 spells CASSYRGDTQYF. CDR3 DNA sequence: TGTGCCAGCAGTTACAGGGGTGATACGCAGTATTTT.

The CDR3 region has the DNA TGTGCCAGCAGTTATCCGGGTAACACTGAAGCTTTCTTT. It yields the protein CASSYPGNTEAFF. The rearrangement uses TRBV6-6 and TRBJ1-1, with no clear D. CDR1 and CDR2 from the germline V gene are MNHNY and SVGAGI (reference sequence). V dropped 3 bases and J dropped 2 bases, with 7 bases sitting between them. The CDR3 sequence is 13 residues long.

The chain links TRBV6-4 to TRBJ2-6, with a weak D call TRBD2 (5 bases). Looked up from germline, CDR1 is MRHNA and CDR2 is SNTAGT. Trimming stripped 11 bases from V and 4 bases from J, with 12 bases between. This CDR3 region has 13 residues. The DNA for the CDR3 is TGTGCCGGAGCGGCTTTCGGGGCCAACGTCCTGACTTTC. Its translation: CAGAAFGANVLTF.

The chain employs TRBV9 and TRBJ2-5; TRBD2 agrees at 7 bases. Germline V lookup: CDR1 SGDLS, CDR2 YYNGEE. Trimming removed 2 bases from V and 3 bases from J; junction bases left unmatched: 4. This CDR3 contains 14 residues. The CDR3: CASSVTSGEETQYF. CDR3 nucleotides: TGTGCCAGCAGCGTGACCAGCGGGGAAGAGACCCAGTACTTC. The full variable domain, completed using reference TRBV9 and TRBJ2-5, is DSGVTQTPKHLITATGQRVTLRCSPRSGDLSVYWYQQSLDQGLQFLIQYYNGEERAKGNILERFSAQQFPDLHSELNLSSLELGDSALYFCASSVTSGEETQYFGPGTRLLVL.

This clonotype has more than one count but fewer than ten. The germline gene is not matched at one end of the junction; a read error may be the cause. This chain joins TRBV2 and TRBJ2-7, with a tentative D call TRBD1 (5 bases). There are 10 residues in the CDR3. Germline CDR1 reads SNHLY; CDR2 reads FYNNEI. The CDR3 region has the DNA TGTGCCAGCAGGGCAGGGCCGAGGAACTTC. Translated, it gives CASRAGPRNF.

This clonotype was recorded a few times. J is TRBJ2-1 and V is TRBV21-1. TRBV21-1 is a known pseudogene. CDR3 length: 12 amino acids. DNA for the CDR3: TGTGCCAGCAGCAATCAGAGAAATGAGCAGTTCTTC. It translates to CASSNQRNEQFF.

This clonotype was found many times. The chain combines TRBV7-9 with TRBJ2-3; D might be TRBD1 (5 bases). Between the trimmed V and J ends, which lost 11 bases and 8 bases, there was a span of 17 bases. Germline values: CDR1 SEHNR, CDR2 FQNEAQ (reference sequence). There are 12 residues in the CDR3. The CDR3 coding sequence is TGTGCCTCTGGACAAGCTGCCGCTACGCAGTATTTT. Translation: CASGQAAATQYF.

There are many counts of this clonotype. V usage is TRBV10-2 and J usage is TRBJ2-1; TRBD1 agrees at 9 bases. The CDR3 consists of 14 residues. The germline V gene encodes CDR1 WSHSY and CDR2 SAAADI. V trimming: 3 bases; J trimming: 7 bases; junction bases outside the gene matches: 4. The CDR3: CASSELTGGNEQFF. For the CDR3, the DNA is TGCGCCAGCAGTGAATTGACAGGGGGGAATGAGCAGTTCTTC.

At least ten counts were recorded for this clonotype. This chain joins TRBV5-1 and TRBJ2-5; D gene ambiguous. The CDR3 is 16 residues long. The germline gives CDR1 SGHRS, CDR2 YFSETQ. The V and J ends lost 0 bases and 1 base respectively, with 13 bases between them. CDR3 DNA: TGCGCCAGCAGCTTGGCATTGAGCAGGAGCCAAGAGACCCAGTACTTC. Translated, it gives CASSLALSRSQETQYF.

This clonotype occurred many times. As DNA, the CDR3 is TGTGCCAGCAGTTCCGGGGGGAGAAATGAGCAGTTCTTC. Its translation is CASSSGGRNEQFF. The chain carries TRBV12-3 or TRBV12-4 and TRBJ2-1, with 7 bases lining up with TRBD2. The CDR3 length is 13 residues. The V gene end was trimmed by 4 bases and the J gene end by 7 bases; junction bases not matched to a gene: 4.